This T cell receptor (beta chain) emerged from a study of blood T cell repertoires in COVID-19. About the research overall: COVID-19 samples collected from the United States, Italy and Spain covered acute and convalescent phases. Sources were T cells, B-cell-depleted T cells, or PBMCs; the material itself was cDNA or gDNA.

The CDR3 consists of 12 residues. The germline gives CDR1 SQVTM, CDR2 ANQGSEA. V was clipped by 6 bases and J by 4 bases, with 12 bases between them. In the authors' methods: Counts of nucleated cells, estimated from reference gene primer amplification, were obtained. Sequencing was performed with immunoSEQ multiplex PCR; in TCRdb, only in-frame clones are kept and a portion is missing. V, J and clone size are taken as reported in that table, and D and trimming were inferred from the DNA itself. The sample holds about 670,000 clones; 70% to 90% are singletons and the top ten take roughly 0.25%. The source of this sequence is a woman younger than 35 with acute or convalescent COVID-19. The chain links TRBV29-1 to TRBJ1-2; D is perhaps TRBD1 (5 bases). Sequenced input: peripheral blood. The CDR3 coding sequence is TGCAGCGTGGGGGGACCGGTCTATGGCTACACCTTC. Protein: CSVGGPVYGYTF. The full variable domain, with the rest looked up from reference TRBV29-1 and TRBJ1-2, is SAVISQKPSRDICQRGTSLTIQCQVDSQVTMMFWYRQQPGQSLTLIATANQGSEATYESGFVIDKFPISRPNLTFSTLTVSNMSPEDSSIYLCSVGGPVYGYTFGSGTRLTVV.